Listed below are T cell receptor beta chains from one sample, sequenced in a study of CXCR3-negative and CXCR3-positive naive CD8 T cells. TCRdb re-called the 5' RACE reads; every CDR3 protein appears as one record, without DNA. The repertoire table contains approximately 83,000 distinct CDR3 sequences. Sequenced input: naive CXCR3- CD8+ T cells from blood. These receptors all stem from a human donor in good health. Some clones in this sample may be carry-over from other donors' samples. Both conserved end residues are part of each CDR3. The size field is filled for only some rows; it gives once, few, many or a size class.

TRBJ1-1 TRBV4-1 - CASSQALAGNTEAFF
TRBJ2-5 TRBV28 - CASSRTGGVETQYF
TRBJ1-4 TRBV7-7 medium-sized CASSSTRRIGSSNEKLFF
TRBJ2-7 TRBV29-1 - CSVAGGARYEQYF
TRBJ2-1 TRBV7-9 - CASSLVGPGLNPQFF
TRBJ2-1 TRBV11-2 - CASSLTGLNEQFF
TRBJ1-5 TRBV28 - CASSPPRPTSNQPQHF
TRBJ1-6 TRBV10-3 - CAISDVGGQYNSPLHF
TRBJ2-7 TRBV13 - CASSFAGRYEQYF
TRBJ2-3 TRBV15 - CATSSTSSTDTQYF
TRBJ2-5 TRBV3-1 - CASRAGTGDFQETQYF
TRBJ2-7 TRBV5-1 - CASSLEDSRDEQYF
TRBJ2-5 TRBV28 - CASSLLAGGDGETQYF
TRBJ2-1 TRBV5-1 - CASSFGTGGISYNEQFF
TRBJ2-7 TRBV30 - CAWSNRSSYEQYF
TRBJ2-5 TRBV15 - CATSREAAGQETQYF
TRBJ2-3 TRBV6-1 - CATEGAQRTDTQYF
TRBJ1-2 TRBV4-3 - CASSQDPGQNYGYTF
TRBJ2-7 TRBV13 - CASSPGVAEPVQYF
TRBJ2-2 TRBV6-2/TRBV6-3 - CASSYAAAGNTGELFF
TRBJ2-7 TRBV7-6 - CASSRGGSIYEQYF
TRBJ1-2 TRBV18 - CASSPNGGGLYGYTF
TRBJ1-1 TRBV28 - CASSLIGPEAFF
TRBJ2-5 TRBV29-1 - CSVVRLEEETQYF
TRBJ1-2 TRBV5-1 - CASSPERTTGMLGYTF
TRBJ2-7 TRBV5-1 - CASSLAADYEQYF
TRBJ2-7 TRBV29-1 - CSVEDPLSGDAYEQYF
TRBJ2-1 TRBV7-2 - CASSPTSGKVEQFF
TRBJ2-1 TRBV12-3/TRBV12-4 - CASSFSERVVNEQFF